Following are 27 T cell receptor beta chains from one sample sequenced in a study of cytomegalovirus exposure and HLA in healthy donors (dated by TCRdb to 2015 to 2018). Libraries came from the immunoSEQ multiplex PCR assay. TCRdb retrieved this table from immuneACCESS and kept in-frame rearrangements only. Not all clones are present; in checked studies, unresolved V genes account for under half, and no reason is known for the remainder. For this sample there are some 140,000 clones; 75% to 90% appear just once. The ten largest clones add up to about a fifth of the sample. Sequencing was carried out using PBMCs. The origin of the receptors is a young man in good health and CMV-seropositive.

This clone was picked up a small number of times. This rearrangement joins TRBV7-2 to TRBJ2-7; 7 nucleotides match TRBD1. Germline loops: CDR1 SGHTA, CDR2 FQGNSA. V dropped 5 bases and J dropped 2; count of bases not matched to a gene: 6. CDR3 length: 14 amino acids. CDR3 DNA: TGTGCCAGCAGCGGCAGACAGGGTCCCTACGAGCAGTACTTC. Translating it yields CASSGRQGPYEQYF.

This chain links TRBV4-2 with TRBJ1-1, with a weak D call TRBD1 (6 bases). Germline assignment: CDR1 LGHNA and CDR2 YNFKEQ. Trimming took 1 base from V and 11 from J, leaving 20 bases between them. This CDR3 comprises 15 residues. CDR3 sequence reads: CASSQAGLATGRAFF. CDR3 coding DNA: TGTGCCAGCAGCCAAGCAGGCCTCGCTACAGGGCGGGCTTTCTTT.

V usage is TRBV19 and J usage is TRBJ1-1, with unresolved D. The CDR3 contains 14 residues. Trimming left V 2 bases short and J 4 bases short, with 11 bases between. Germline loops: CDR1 LNHDA, CDR2 SQIVND (reference sequence). DNA of the CDR3: TGTGCCAGTAGTATATGGGGAGAGGGCACTGAAGCTTTCTTT. It specifies CASSIWGEGTEAFF.

The rearrangement joins TRBV25-1 to TRBJ2-2; tentatively, D is TRBD1 (5 bases). The CDR3 covers 14 residues. The germline CDR1 and CDR2 sequences are MGHDK and SYGVNS. The V end lost 7 bases, the J end lost 0 bases, and 9 bases lay between the germline ends. The CDR3 loop reads CASISQANTGELFF. CDR3 nucleotides: TGTGCCAGCATATCACAGGCGAACACCGGGGAGCTGTTTTTT.

This clone was detected a few times. The chain combines TRBV5-4 with TRBJ2-7; maybe TRBD1 (6 bases). This CDR3 contains 14 residues. Trimming removed 4 bases from V and 3 bases from J, with 14 bases in between. CDR1 and CDR2 (germline): SGHNT, YYREEE (reference sequence). The CDR3 here is CASSQGTQSYEQYF. Here the CDR3 DNA reads TGTGCCAGCAGCCAAGGGACACAGAGCTACGAGCAGTACTTC.

The DNA of the CDR3 is TGTGCCAGTAGTAAAGACAGGGTGGCGGTTGGCTACACCTTC. It encodes CASSKDRVAVGYTF. The chain combines TRBV19 with TRBJ1-2, with 7 bases that match TRBD1. Per the germline V gene, CDR1 is LNHDA and CDR2 is SQIVND (reference sequence). Unmatched junction bases numbered 9, after V lost 4 bases and J lost 7 bases. This CDR3 has 14 amino acids.

This chain joins TRBV9 and TRBJ2-7; the match to TRBD2 covers 10 bases. The CDR3 totals 14 residues. Germline V lookup: CDR1 SGDLS, CDR2 YYNGEE. Trimming at V came to 2 bases and at J to 5 bases, leaving 4 bases not matched to a gene. The CDR3 region is CASSVGTSADEQYF. The CDR3 region has the DNA TGTGCCAGCAGCGTCGGGACTAGCGCTGACGAGCAGTACTTC.

V usage is TRBV6-5 and J usage is TRBJ1-1, with TRBD1 matching 7 bases. CDR1 and CDR2 (germline): MNHEY, SVGAGI. The CDR3 has 10 residues. The junction had 1 base not matched to a gene; V was cut back by 9 bases and J by 6 bases. In nucleotides, the CDR3 is TGTGCCAGTGGGACAGCTGAAGCTTTCTTT. Its protein product is CASGTAEAFF.

V is TRBV10-3 and J is TRBJ1-1; 7 bases map to TRBD1. Germline CDR1 ENHRY, CDR2 SYGVKD. There are 15 residues in the CDR3. Trimming cost V 7 bases and J 0 bases; bases outside gene matches: 8. The CDR3 nucleotides are TGTGCCATCACGGGATCCGGGACAGTGAACACTGAAGCTTTCTTT. Translated, it gives CAITGSGTVNTEAFF.

The chain employs TRBV19 and TRBJ2-3; 7 bases agree with TRBD2. Germline assignment: CDR1 LNHDA and CDR2 SQIVND (reference sequence). This CDR3 is built from 14 residues. Trimming removed 3 bases from V and 2 bases from J; junction bases left unmatched: 2. As DNA, the CDR3 is TGTGCCAGTAGTATTCGGGGGGTCACAGATACGCAGTATTTT. Translated: CASSIRGVTDTQYF.

This clone was picked up one time. The chain joins TRBV7-6 to TRBJ1-4; 12 bases fit TRBD1. Germline V gene lookup returns CDR1 SGHVS and CDR2 FNYEAQ. V shed 7 bases and J 2 bases; nucleotides not matched to a gene: 11. The CDR3 has 18 residues. Here the CDR3 reads CASTRGTGGATTNEKLFF. Here the CDR3 DNA reads TGTGCCAGCACCCGGGGGACAGGGGGCGCAACGACTAATGAAAAACTGTTTTTT.

The gene calls are TRBV7-2 and TRBJ2-3; perhaps TRBD2 as D (5 bases). This CDR3 spans 12 amino acids. CDR1 is SGHTA, CDR2 FQGNSA, per germline. With 4 bases removed from V and 8 bases from J, the gap between germline ends came to 10 bases. CDR3: CASSYRRGTQYF. DNA for the CDR3: TGTGCCAGCAGCTACCGACGGGGTACGCAGTATTTT.

The table lists this clone with a few counts. J is TRBJ2-7 and V is TRBV21-1; the DNA was not used to check the table's D call, TRBD2. TRBV21-1 is noted as a pseudogene. The CDR3 is 15 amino acids. DNA of the CDR3: TGTGCCAGCAGCAAAGAGGCGGGGGAGCCCTACGAGCAGTACTTC. Encoded protein: CASSKEAGEPYEQYF.

The V call is TRBV6-1, the J call TRBJ1-2; 9 bases are a match to TRBD1. V lost 6 bases and J lost 8; bases outside the gene matches: 13. Looked up from germline, CDR1 is MNHNS and CDR2 is SASEGT. There are 15 residues in the CDR3. This CDR3 is CASREPGQGLEGYTF. As DNA, the CDR3 is TGTGCCAGCAGAGAACCGGGACAGGGACTGGAGGGCTACACCTTC.

This clone was counted only a few times. The chain employs TRBV4-3 and TRBJ2-3; 8 bases agree with TRBD2. The CDR3 has 16 amino acids. Germline lookup yields CDR1 LGHNA and CDR2 YSLEER. The V segment lost 3 bases and the J segment 4 bases; nucleotides outside the gene matches: 9. CDR3 amino acids: CASSQAPAGGADTQYF. The CDR3 nucleotides are TGCGCCAGCAGCCAGGCCCCCGCGGGGGGCGCAGATACGCAGTATTTT.

The genes are TRBV10-3 and TRBJ2-7; possibly TRBD1 for D (6 bases). Germline CDR1 is ENHRY and CDR2 is SYGVKD. V was cut by 0 bases and J by 3 bases, with 12 bases left in between. This CDR3 spans 15 amino acids. The CDR3 reads CAISESGRGGYEQYF. The DNA for the CDR3 is TGTGCCATCAGTGAGTCAGGGAGAGGGGGCTACGAGCAGTACTTC.

The chain couples TRBV4-2 to TRBJ1-1, with a possible D match to TRBD1 (6 bases). The germline V gene has CDR1 LGHNA and CDR2 YNFKEQ. The ends were cut back, 0 bases at V and 1 base at J, with 18 bases in the middle. The CDR3 has 18 residues. The CDR3 nucleotides are TGTGCCAGCAGCCAAGAGCGGGGGGCGCTGACCGGGAACACTGAAGCTTTCTTT. This translates into CASSQERGALTGNTEAFF.

The chain is built from TRBV7-3 and TRBJ2-3, with 9 bases matching TRBD2. The CDR3 sequence is 15 residues long. Germline lookup yields CDR1 SGHTA and CDR2 FQGTGA. V dropped 7 bases and J dropped 5; count of bases not matched to a gene: 10. For the CDR3, the DNA is TGTGCCAGCAAGCTCGGCGCGGGGGGGCGAGATACGCAGTATTTT. It specifies CASKLGAGGRDTQYF.

V is TRBV4-3 and J is TRBJ1-1; TRBD1 might be the D (5 bases). Between the trimmed V and J ends, which lost 0 bases and 5 bases, there was a span of 13 bases. The CDR3 is made up of 15 amino acids. CDR1 and CDR2 from the germline V gene are LGHNA and YSLEER. CDR3 region: CASSQDRGTGTEAFF. DNA of the CDR3: TGCGCCAGCAGCCAAGATCGGGGGACGGGGACTGAAGCTTTCTTT.

The rearrangement links TRBV7-2 to TRBJ2-7; 14 nucleotides match TRBD2. The J segment lost 5 bases and the V segment lost 5 bases, leaving 5 bases of the junction unmatched. This CDR3 has 15 residues. Germline assignment: CDR1 SGHTA and CDR2 FQGNSA. CDR3 coding DNA: TGTGCCAGCAGCCCGGGACTAGCGGGAGCCCACGAGCAGTACTTC. It encodes CASSPGLAGAHEQYF.

This rearrangement joins TRBV5-4 to TRBJ2-7; TRBD1 aligns across 9 bases. The CDR3 is made up of 15 amino acids. Trimming took 4 bases from V and 2 from J; bases not matched to a gene: 7. CDR1 is SGHNT and CDR2 is YYREEE in the germline V gene (reference sequence). The CDR3 region is CASSPDRGGAYEQYF. CDR3 sequence (DNA): TGTGCCAGCAGCCCGGACAGGGGTGGCGCCTACGAGCAGTACTTC. The full variable domain, completed using reference TRBV5-4 and TRBJ2-7, is ETGVTQSPTHLIKTRGQQVTLRCSSQSGHNTVSWYQQALGQGPQFIFQYYREEENGRGNFPPRFSGLQFPNYSSELNVNALELDDSALYLCASSPDRGGAYEQYFGPGTRLTVT.

J is TRBJ2-2 and V is TRBV7-2, with D uncertain. CDR3 length: 15 amino acids. V was pared by 4 bases and J by 8 bases, with 17 bases between. Germline CDR1 is SGHTA and CDR2 is FQGNSA. The CDR3 loop reads CASSSWPHSGGELFF. The CDR3 DNA sequence: TGTGCCAGCAGCTCCTGGCCCCACTCGGGTGGGGAGCTGTTTTTT.

The chain combines TRBV23-1 with TRBJ1-5; 10 bases map to TRBD1. TRBV23-1 is treated as an ORF (open reading frame) with a function not yet certain. J lost 6 bases, V lost 5 bases, and 7 bases had no gene match. The CDR3 contains 15 residues. CDR3 sequence (DNA): TGCGCCAGCAGTTCGGGACAGGGGTTTACTCAGCCCCAGCATTTT. The encoded protein is CASSSGQGFTQPQHF.

This chain joins TRBV7-2 and TRBJ1-6; 7 nucleotides match TRBD1. After removal of 3 bases from V and 14 bases from J, the junction contained 10 bases not matched to a gene. The CDR3 has 14 residues. CDR1 and CDR2 from the germline V gene are SGHTA and FQGNSA. DNA for the CDR3: TGTGCCAGCAGCTTTGTCGGACAGGCCCCTTCCCTCCACTTT. Encoded protein: CASSFVGQAPSLHF.

This chain connects TRBV10-3 to TRBJ2-1; 7 bases agree with TRBD1. Germline trimming cut 1 base from V and 11 bases from J; bases unmatched to any gene: 8. Germline loops: CDR1 ENHRY, CDR2 SYGVKD. CDR3 size: 14 residues. CDR3 nucleotide sequence: TGTGCCATCAGTGAGTTGGAGACAGGGAATAAGCAGTTCTTC. Amino acid sequence: CAISELETGNKQFF.

Written as DNA, the CDR3 is TGCGCCAGCAGCCACCCGGGACTCCGCTCCTACAATGAGCAGTTCTTC. Amino acids: CASSHPGLRSYNEQFF. V and J are TRBV4-1 and TRBJ2-1; perhaps TRBD2 as D (6 bases). The germline V gene has CDR1 MGHRA and CDR2 YSYEKL. V shed 3 bases and J shed 0 bases, with 12 bases lying between them. The CDR3 sequence is 16 residues long.

The chain recombines TRBV13 with TRBJ2-2; D may be TRBD2 (6 bases). Trimming shortened V by 11 bases and J by 7 bases, and 17 bases separated the two germline ends. CDR1 is PRHDT and CDR2 is FYEKMQ in the germline V gene (reference sequence). This CDR3 region has 13 residues. The CDR3 region has the DNA TGTGCCGCTAGCCGCCTCGGGGGCGGGGAGCTGTTTTTT. Amino acids: CAASRLGGGELFF.